Below are 30 T cell receptor beta chains sequenced from a single sample in a study of Ad26.COV2.S vaccination and SARS-CoV-2 variants. Sequencing was performed with immunoSEQ multiplex PCR; in TCRdb, only in-frame clones are kept and a portion is missing. This sample has some 480,000 clones, with 70% to 90% found just once. Treatment denoted: approximately 18 received Ad26.COV2.S at low or high dose, single or two shots; about 5 received placebo; per-sample allocation not given. Samples were taken on day 63 after the first vaccine or placebo injection. Sequencing was performed on peripheral blood, taken in a trial of Ad26.COV2.S vaccine versus placebo. Receptors originate from a person aged 18-65 years who received the Ad26.COV2.S COVID-19 vaccine or a placebo.

This chain joins TRBV19 and TRBJ2-2, with 7 positions matching TRBD2. J lost 4 bases, V lost 3 bases, and 5 bases had no gene match. The CDR3 totals 15 residues. CDR1 LNHDA and CDR2 SQIVND come from the germline V gene (reference sequence). The DNA for the CDR3 is TGTGCCAGTAGTATGAGCGGGGTAGGCACCGGGGAGCTGTTTTTT. The encoded protein is CASSMSGVGTGELFF. Drawing the rest from reference TRBV19 and TRBJ2-2, the complete variable domain is DGGITQSPKYLFRKEGQNVTLSCEQNLNHDAMYWYRQDPGQGLRLIYYSQIVNDFQKGDIAEGYSVSREKKESFPLTVTSAQKNPTAFYLCASSMSGVGTGELFFGEGSRLTVL.

This chain connects TRBV2 to TRBJ2-1; tentative D call: TRBD1 (5 bases). CDR1 is SNHLY, CDR2 FYNNEI, per germline. The CDR3 totals 13 residues. Trimming stripped 6 bases from V and 1 base from J, with 7 bases between. CDR3 protein: CASRQGSYNEQFF. For the CDR3, the DNA is TGTGCCAGCAGGCAGGGATCCTACAATGAGCAGTTCTTC.

The chain carries TRBV6-6 and TRBJ2-2; D is perhaps TRBD1 (7 bases). The CDR3 sequence is 14 residues long. The V gene's germline CDR1 is MNHNY and CDR2 SVGAGI (reference sequence). V dropped 5 bases and J dropped 4 bases, with 11 bases sitting between them. CDR3: CASSNRGGTGELFF. CDR3 in DNA: TGTGCCAGCAGTAACAGGGGAGGCACCGGGGAGCTGTTTTTT.

The chain has TRBV24-1 and TRBJ2-1; 7 nucleotides line up with TRBD1. The germline V gene encodes CDR1 KGHDR and CDR2 SFDVKD. The CDR3 is made up of 13 amino acids. The V segment lost 4 bases and the J segment 15 bases; nucleotides outside the gene matches: 11. The CDR3 nucleotides read TGTGCCACCAGTGAATTTACAGGGACAGCGTTGTTCTTC. This translates into CATSEFTGTALFF.

The chain is built from TRBV6-2 or TRBV6-3 and TRBJ2-1; a weak D match, TRBD1 (5 bases). Trimming pared 6 bases from V and 5 bases from J, leaving 14 bases between. The CDR3 is 14 amino acids. CDR1 and CDR2 from the germline V gene are MNHEY and SVGEGT. This chain's CDR3 is CASSSRTHNNEQFF. The CDR3 nucleotides read TGTGCCAGCAGCAGCCGGACACACAACAATGAGCAGTTCTTC.

The J gene is TRBJ2-7, the V gene TRBV18; D gene unclear. Trimming removed 0 bases at V and 2 bases at J, with 8 bases between. Germline V lookup: CDR1 KGHSH, CDR2 LQKENI. The CDR3 is 14 residues long. CDR3 residues: CASSPPGQTYEQYF. The CDR3 DNA is TGTGCCAGCTCACCACCGGGTCAGACCTACGAGCAGTACTTC.

This sequence joins TRBV29-1 and TRBJ2-5; D may correspond to TRBD1 or TRBD2 (6 bases each). V gave up 7 bases and J gave up 2 bases, with 26 bases separating them. Germline CDR1 is SQVTM and CDR2 is ANQGSEA. The CDR3 spans 17 residues. CDR3 DNA: TGCAGCGCCGGAGGGGGGTACGGTCGTTTGGGTCAAGAGACCCAGTACTTC. This encodes CSAGGGYGRLGQETQYF.

This chain links TRBV19 with TRBJ2-1, with 7 bases fitting TRBD2. After removal of 5 bases from V and 8 bases from J, the junction contained 9 bases not matched to a gene. The CDR3 covers 14 residues. Per germline, CDR1 LNHDA and CDR2 SQIVND (reference sequence). The CDR3 bases are TGTGCCAGTAGTTACTGGCGGGAGATCGATGAGCAGTTCTTC. It encodes CASSYWREIDEQFF.

This sequence joins TRBV19 and TRBJ2-1, with 7 bases fitting TRBD2. Germline V gene data show CDR1 as LNHDA and CDR2 as SQIVND (reference sequence). V gave up 6 bases and J gave up 8 bases; unmatched junction bases: 13. The length of the CDR3 is 15 residues. The CDR3 reads CASSLLARSSDEQFF. The CDR3 bases are TGTGCCAGTAGCCTACTAGCGCGATCATCGGATGAGCAGTTCTTC.

The chain has TRBV5-1 and TRBJ2-5, with a weak D call TRBD2 (6 bases). The CDR3 has 14 amino acids. Germline CDR1 is SGHRS and CDR2 is YFSETQ. Trimming removed 0 bases from V and 5 bases from J, with 11 bases in between. The DNA for the CDR3 is TGCGCCAGCAGCTTGGTGGCAGGGAGGGAGACCCAGTACTTC. It codes for CASSLVAGRETQYF.

V gene TRBV20-1 combines with J gene TRBJ2-3; no definite D call. CDR1 is DFQATT, CDR2 SNEGSKA, per germline (reference sequence). This CDR3 is 10 amino acids long. Trimming shortened V by 6 bases and J by 6 bases, and 7 bases separated the two germline ends. The CDR3 DNA follows: TGCAGTGCCCCATCGGATACGCAGTATTTT. This translates into CSAPSDTQYF.

The rearrangement links TRBV13 to TRBJ1-3, with D unresolved. Germline CDR1 reads PRHDT; CDR2 reads FYEKMQ (reference sequence). The CDR3 consists of 13 residues. Trimming removed 2 bases from V and 2 bases from J, with 4 bases in between. CDR3 region: CASSLWTGNTIYF. The CDR3 DNA reads as TGTGCCAGCAGCTTATGGACTGGAAACACCATATATTTT.

In its sample, this clone was seen a few times. This chain uses TRBV5-1 with TRBJ1-4; 7 nucleotides line up with TRBD1. V was clipped by 5 bases and J by 7 bases; unmatched bases: 5. Germline V gene data show CDR1 as SGHRS and CDR2 as YFSETQ. CDR3 size: 13 residues. The CDR3 nucleotides read TGCGCCAGCAGAAGGACAGGTGCTGAAAAACTGTTTTTT. The encoded protein is CASRRTGAEKLFF.

The rearrangement joins TRBV2 to TRBJ1-5; TRBD1 agrees at 7 bases. Germline V gene data show CDR1 as SNHLY and CDR2 as FYNNEI. This CDR3 region has 15 residues. Trimming at V came to 2 bases and at J to 9 bases, leaving 10 bases not matched to a gene. The CDR3 region has the DNA TGTGCCAGCAGTGAAATGGCAGGGGGATCTGGGCCCCAGCATTTT. Translating it yields CASSEMAGGSGPQHF.

This clone was detected only once. Different DNA sequences within this sample yield the same CDR3. The rearrangement joins TRBV19 to TRBJ2-7; TRBD1 matches 10 bases. The CDR3 contains 14 residues. The V gene's germline CDR1 is LNHDA and CDR2 SQIVND (reference sequence). J was trimmed by 2 bases and V by 5 bases; bases with no gene match: 3. The CDR3 DNA follows: TGTGCCAGTAGTCCGGGACAGGGGACCTACGAGCAGTACTTC. Amino acid sequence: CASSPGQGTYEQYF.

This clone was detected once. The gene calls are TRBV19 and TRBJ2-7, with unresolved D. The CDR3 runs to 13 residues. V shed 3 bases and J shed 2 bases, with 8 bases lying between them. Germline V CDR1 and CDR2: LNHDA, SQIVND (reference sequence). The CDR3 nucleotides read TGTGCCAGTAGTATGCAGGTAACCTACGAGCAGTACTTC. This gives the protein CASSMQVTYEQYF.

This clone was detected once. The chain links TRBV7-9 to TRBJ2-1, with D perhaps matching TRBD2 (6 bases). The CDR3 covers 12 residues. CDR1 and CDR2 from the germline V gene are SEHNR and FQNEAQ (reference sequence). With 7 bases removed from V and 8 bases from J, the gap between germline ends came to 12 bases. CDR3 residues: CASTPSGYEQFF. The CDR3 coding sequence is TGTGCCAGCACTCCGAGCGGGTATGAGCAGTTCTTC.

V gene TRBV2 combines with J gene TRBJ1-1; possibly TRBD1 for D (5 bases). The V and J ends lost 7 bases and 0 bases respectively, with 12 bases between them. Germline lookup yields CDR1 SNHLY and CDR2 FYNNEI. The CDR3 has 14 residues. The CDR3 DNA is TGTGCCAGCACGCCTGGGACGGTGAACACTGAAGCTTTCTTT. Amino acids: CASTPGTVNTEAFF.

This clone was counted a single time. This chain links TRBV28 with TRBJ2-3; D perhaps matches TRBD2 (5 bases). The CDR3 spans 12 residues. The V and J ends lost 4 bases and 14 bases respectively, with 16 bases between them. Germline-derived CDR1 and CDR2 are MDHEN and SYDVKM. CDR3 nucleotides: TGTGCCAGCAGTTCCTTACTAGGCGCCTGGTATTTT. Translation: CASSSLLGAWYF. The full variable domain, its missing parts supplied by reference TRBV28 and TRBJ2-3, is DVKVTQSSRYLVKRTGEKVFLECVQDMDHENMFWYRQDPGLGLRLIYFSYDVKMKEKGDIPEGYSVSREKKERFSLILESASTNQTSMYLCASSSLLGAWYFGPGTRLTVL.

CDR3 DNA: TGCGCCAGCAGGTCCGCTAGCGGGGGCGGCGAGCAGTACTTC. Translated, it gives CASRSASGGGEQYF. The chain combines TRBV5-1 with TRBJ2-7, with 10 bases fitting TRBD2. CDR1 is SGHRS and CDR2 is YFSETQ in the germline V gene. V was clipped by 5 bases and J by 6 bases; unmatched bases: 8. This CDR3 has 14 amino acids.

The chain joins TRBV15 to TRBJ2-7; D may be TRBD2 (5 bases). Germline V CDR1 and CDR2: LNHNV, YYDKDF (reference sequence). V was cut by 4 bases and J by 0 bases, with 16 bases left in between. The CDR3 extends over 16 amino acids. As DNA, the CDR3 is TGTGCCACCAGCACAGCGCCATGGAGGAGCTCCTACGAGCAGTACTTC. This gives the protein CATSTAPWRSSYEQYF.

This clone has just a few counts. V usage is TRBV19 and J usage is TRBJ2-7; D is perhaps TRBD2 (6 bases). V gave up 10 bases and J gave up 0 bases, with 13 bases separating them. From germline, CDR1 is LNHDA and CDR2 SQIVND (reference sequence). The CDR3 contains 13 residues. CDR3 in amino acids: CATGGSDSYEQYF. CDR3 DNA sequence: TGTGCCACCGGGGGTAGCGACTCCTACGAGCAGTACTTC.

This clone turned up a few times. V and J are TRBV6-6 and TRBJ1-2; 7 nucleotides match TRBD1. CDR3 length: 14 residues. Germline CDR1 is MNHNY and CDR2 is SVGAGI (reference sequence). The ends lost 6 bases at V and 4 bases at J; junction bases unmatched: 8. The CDR3: CASRNRGRSYGYTF. The CDR3 DNA reads as TGTGCCAGCAGAAACAGGGGACGGAGCTATGGCTACACCTTC.

The rearrangement joins TRBV11-3 to TRBJ2-5; 9 positions agree with TRBD2. The J segment lost 3 bases and the V segment lost 1 base, leaving 3 bases of the junction unmatched. The CDR3 has 15 amino acids. The germline CDR1 and CDR2 sequences are SGHNT and YENEEA. CDR3 residues: CASSLGGRAEETQYF. The DNA for the CDR3 is TGTGCCAGCAGCTTAGGCGGGAGGGCCGAAGAGACCCAGTACTTC. The whole variable domain, remainder taken from reference TRBV11-3 and TRBJ2-5, is EAGVVQSPRYKIIEKKQPVAFWCNPISGHNTLYWYLQNLGQGPELLIRYENEEAVDDSQLPKDRFSAERLKGVDSTLKIQPAELGDSAVYLCASSLGGRAEETQYFGPGTRLLVL.

The V call is TRBV6-1, the J call TRBJ2-2, with TRBD2 matching 7 bases. The CDR3 covers 17 residues. Germline values: CDR1 MNHNS, CDR2 SASEGT. The ends lost 3 bases at V and 6 bases at J; junction bases unmatched: 13. The CDR3: CASSDVRLASYSGELFF. The CDR3 region has the DNA TGTGCCAGCAGTGATGTCCGACTAGCATCATACTCCGGGGAGCTGTTTTTT.

This clone occurred a few times. This chain uses TRBV7-8 with TRBJ1-5; D might be TRBD1 (5 bases). V dropped 1 base and J dropped 0 bases, with 7 bases sitting between them. The CDR3 contains 15 residues. Germline CDR1 is SGHVS and CDR2 is FQNEAQ. Here the CDR3 reads CASSLGQGSNQPQHF. CDR3 sequence (DNA): TGTGCCAGCAGCTTAGGTCAGGGTAGCAATCAGCCCCAGCATTTT.

The V call is TRBV12-5, the J call TRBJ2-2; D is possibly TRBD1 (6 bases). CDR3 length: 16 amino acids. Germline V gives CDR1 LGHNT, CDR2 FRNRAP. Trimming pared 2 bases from V and 0 bases from J, leaving 10 bases between. CDR3: CASGLTRGPNTGELFF. The CDR3, as DNA: TGTGCTAGTGGTTTGACCAGGGGCCCGAACACCGGGGAGCTGTTTTTT.

This clone was detected a few times. This chain uses TRBV7-8 with TRBJ1-3, with 7 bases lining up with TRBD1. Germline V CDR1 and CDR2: SGHVS, FQNEAQ. This CDR3 comprises 18 residues. Trimming cost V 0 bases and J 0 bases; bases outside gene matches: 8. The CDR3 DNA follows: TGTGCCAGCAGCTTAGCCATCCAACAGGGGTACTCTGGAAACACCATATATTTT. This translates into CASSLAIQQGYSGNTIYF.

V and J are TRBV7-6 and TRBJ2-6, with no clear D. Trimming cost V 5 bases and J 0 bases, with 8 bases left between them. Germline lookup yields CDR1 SGHVS and CDR2 FNYEAQ. The CDR3 contains 15 residues. The CDR3 loop reads CASSPQGSGANVLTF. CDR3 nucleotide sequence: TGTGCCAGCAGCCCCCAAGGCTCTGGGGCCAACGTCCTGACTTTC.

The gene calls are TRBV13 and TRBJ2-7; the match to TRBD2 covers 11 bases. The V gene's germline CDR1 is PRHDT and CDR2 FYEKMQ (reference sequence). V gave up 4 bases and J gave up 5 bases; unmatched junction bases: 1. The CDR3 covers 13 residues. In DNA, the CDR3 is TGTGCCAGCAGCTCGGGACTAGCGGACGAGCAGTACTTC. Protein product: CASSSGLADEQYF.